What follows describes a single TCR beta chain. The antigen remains unidentified. The CDR3 extends over 14 amino acids. CDR1 and CDR2 from the germline V gene are ENHRY and SYGVKD. With 3 bases clipped from V and 6 bases from J, the junction kept 4 bases outside the gene matches. The sample is drawn from a study of shared clonotypes between healthy human individuals. Whole-study findings and limits: The authors expected sequencing depth to affect clonotype sharing among donors.

Among the unsorted PBMC samples, replicate PCRs used about 280 ng DNA, roughly 30,000 T cell genomes. Sequencing was performed on unsorted PBMC DNA using ten immunoSEQ deep assay plates. In the authors' workflow: ImmunoSEQ supplied junction-only sequences lacking quality scores, so filtering was different. Using immunoSEQ multiplex PCR, the repertoire was profiled, and TCRdb retains in-frame clones only, with some absent. That table is the source of V, J and clone size, and D and trimming were worked out from the DNA. The profile shows about half a million clones, about 85% of them singletons. The sequence came from a woman aged 40 to 50 in good health. Some clones in this sample may be carry-over from other donors' samples. Sample: PBMCs. The chain joins TRBV10-3 to TRBJ2-7; TRBD2 matches 11 bases. In DNA, the CDR3 is TGTGCCATCAGTGATATAGCGGGAGGGGTCGAGCAGTACTTC. Protein: CAISDIAGGVEQYF.